The 9 T cell receptor beta chains listed next were all sequenced from one sample in a study of a mutant IDH1 vaccine in newly diagnosed glioma. Sequencing was performed with immunoSEQ multiplex PCR; in TCRdb, only in-frame clones are kept and a portion is missing. The data show some 51,000 clones, more than 70% seen once. Antigen specificity for these receptors is unknown. This sample's time point: week 5, during vaccination. With topical imiquimod, each dose of the vaccine consisted of 300 ug of mutant IDH1 20-mer peptide. The specimen was PBMCs, collected from a glioma patient whose treatment included an IDH1 peptide vaccine. The receptor source for this set is a woman aged 40 to 50 with glioma.

This chain connects TRBV10-3 to TRBJ2-5; no definite D call. The V gene's germline CDR1 is ENHRY and CDR2 SYGVKD. V was clipped by 10 bases and J by 4 bases, with 10 bases between them. This CDR3 has 11 amino acids. As DNA, the CDR3 is TGTGCCACCGCCCTATTAGAGACCCAGTACTTC. Its protein product is CATALLETQYF.

This sequence joins TRBV5-1 and TRBJ2-7; no clear D. Germline V gene data show CDR1 as SGHRS and CDR2 as YFSETQ. The CDR3 has 14 residues. Trimming shortened V by 0 bases and J by 5 bases, and 12 bases separated the two germline ends. For the CDR3, the DNA is TGCGCCAGCAGCTTGGAAGACGTAAGGGACGAGCAGTACTTC. It specifies CASSLEDVRDEQYF.

Details on this clone: Other DNA variants within this sample encode the same CDR3. V usage is TRBV9 and J usage is TRBJ1-3; D remains ambiguous. The germline V gene encodes CDR1 SGDLS and CDR2 YYNGEE. V was cut by 2 bases and J by 2 bases, with 2 bases left in between. The CDR3 covers 12 residues. The CDR3 protein is CASSVAGNTIYF. The CDR3 DNA sequence: TGTGCCAGCAGCGTGGCTGGAAACACCATATATTTT.

The chain couples TRBV7-8 to TRBJ2-2; D is undetermined. V was clipped by 1 base and J by 7 bases, with 7 bases between them. This CDR3 comprises 13 residues. Per germline, CDR1 SGHVS and CDR2 FQNEAQ. In nucleotides, the CDR3 is TGTGCCAGCAGCTTAGTGTGGGACGGGGAGCTGTTTTTT. Its protein is CASSLVWDGELFF.

The chain carries TRBV6-8 and TRBJ2-5, with 8 nucleotides matching TRBD1. V was clipped by 7 bases and J by 0 bases; unmatched bases: 13. The CDR3 contains 17 residues. CDR1 is MNHGY, CDR2 SAAAGT, per germline. This CDR3 reads CASKSRGRVRYQETQYF. CDR3 nucleotides: TGTGCCAGCAAATCCAGGGGGCGCGTAAGGTACCAAGAGACCCAGTACTTC.

The genes are TRBV19 and TRBJ1-2, with D perhaps TRBD1 (6 bases). The CDR3 is 15 residues long. CDR1 is LNHDA, CDR2 SQIVND, per germline (reference sequence). The V and J ends lost 3 bases and 6 bases respectively, with 17 bases between them. This chain's CDR3 is CASSIIRTDQDGYTF. CDR3 coding DNA: TGTGCCAGTAGTATCATCCGGACAGATCAAGATGGCTACACCTTC.

This clone was counted a few times. Other DNA sequences within the sample encode an identical CDR3. V usage is TRBV6-5 and J usage is TRBJ1-1, with unresolved D. V lost 0 bases and J lost 1, with 6 bases in between. The germline CDR1 and CDR2 sequences are MNHEY and SVGAGI. The CDR3 sequence is 14 residues long. The CDR3 nucleotides are TGTGCCAGCAGTTACTCGAGCAGGAACACTGAAGCTTTCTTT. Translation: CASSYSSRNTEAFF.

This rearrangement joins TRBV12-5 to TRBJ1-6; 7 bases are shared with TRBD1. Germline values: CDR1 LGHNT, CDR2 FRNRAP. V was pared by 0 bases and J by 6 bases, with 8 bases of the junction left unmatched. This CDR3 is built from 17 residues. The CDR3 DNA sequence: TGTGCTAGTGGTTTGGTACTTACAAGGGACAGTAATTCACCCCTCCACTTT. It yields the protein CASGLVLTRDSNSPLHF.

The chain couples TRBV10-3 to TRBJ2-3, with D possibly being TRBD2 (6 bases). V dropped 2 bases and J dropped 6 bases, with 9 bases sitting between them. This CDR3 contains 13 residues. From germline, CDR1 is ENHRY and CDR2 SYGVKD. CDR3 in DNA: TGTGCCATCAGTGAGGGGGGGAGGGATACGCAGTATTTT. This encodes CAISEGGRDTQYF.